This TCR beta chain comes out of a study of graft-versus-host responses after intestinal transplantation. Overall study context: Recipients underwent multivisceral, liver-intestinal, or isolated intestinal transplants. All recipients got anti-thymocyte globulin induction, then tacrolimus and steroids for around three years. Study-level points and caveats: The study found high graft-versus-host to host-versus-graft clonal ratios in allografts of patients with graft-donor T cell macrochimerism.

Some clones are missing from TCRdb's copy, which holds only in-frame ones; the method was immunoSEQ multiplex PCR. This table holds over 3,000 clones, 72% found once. Points on this clone: Its specificity is unknown.

Processing was applied to graft tissue in order to liberate intraepithelial and lamina propria lymphocytes. Germline V lookup: CDR1 MNHNS, CDR2 SASEGT. The CDR3 length is 13 residues. V was clipped by 5 bases and J by 8 bases; unmatched bases: 5. The starting material was ileum tissue, obtained about 1,000 days after intestinal transplantation. The sequence was collected from a human patient who received an intestinal transplant, so some T cells may come from the graft donor. The V gene is TRBV6-1, the J gene TRBJ1-4; 7 bases agree with TRBD1. The CDR3 DNA reads TGTGCCAGCAGTCAGACAGGGAGAGAAAAACTGTTTTTT. Translation gives CASSQTGREKLFF.